This T cell receptor (beta chain) was sequenced during a study of blood T cell repertoires in COVID-19. Study-wide background: Specimens from acute and convalescent COVID-19 originated in the United States, Italy and Spain. Nucleic acid was either cDNA or gDNA, and it came from T cells, B-cell-depleted T cells, or PBMCs.

In the study's own analysis: By means of reference gene primer amplification, nucleated cell counts were estimated. Sequencing was performed with immunoSEQ multiplex PCR; in TCRdb, only in-frame clones are kept and a portion is missing. The DNA was the basis for D and trimming; V, J and clone size are from that table. The table lists 110,000 to 150,000 clones, 80% to 90% of them singletons, with 1.7% in the top ten. The germline V gene has CDR1 MNHEY and CDR2 SMNVEV (reference sequence). V lost 2 bases and J 3 bases, leaving 9 bases between the germline ends. CDR3 length: 14 residues. The V and J genes are TRBV27 and TRBJ2-3; TRBD2 is a possible D gene (6 bases). Source material: peripheral blood. The TCR was taken from a woman aged 50 to 65 with acute or convalescent COVID-19. The CDR3 bases are TGTGCCAGCAGTTTACCCGGGACTACAGATACGCAGTATTTT. This codes for CASSLPGTTDTQYF.